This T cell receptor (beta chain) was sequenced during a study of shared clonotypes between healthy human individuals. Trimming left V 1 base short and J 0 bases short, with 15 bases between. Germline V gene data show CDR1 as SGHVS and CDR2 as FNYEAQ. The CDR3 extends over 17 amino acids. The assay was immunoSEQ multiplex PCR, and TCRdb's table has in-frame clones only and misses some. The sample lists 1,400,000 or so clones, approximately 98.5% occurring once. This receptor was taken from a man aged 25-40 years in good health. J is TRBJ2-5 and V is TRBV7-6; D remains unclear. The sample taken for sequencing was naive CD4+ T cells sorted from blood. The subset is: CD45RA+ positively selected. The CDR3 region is CASSLVTIVTYQETQYF. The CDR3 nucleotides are TGTGCCAGCAGCTTAGTAACTATCGTTACCTACCAAGAGACCCAGTACTTC.